The next 13 T cell receptor beta chains were all read from a single sample in a study of regulatory T cells in long-lasting Graves disease. The time point here: persistent/refractory GD, antithyroid drugs over 5 years with positive TRAb. Isolated PBMC RNA provided the starting material for the TCR library. Building the TCR beta libraries relied on iRepertoire HTBI primers, and CDR3 regions underwent Arm-PCR. In TCRdb, the multiplex PCR reads were re-called with MiXCR into one record per CDR3 protein. Among approximately 400,000 distinct CDR3 sequences listed, roughly 20% were seen once. Sequences were derived from peripheral blood mononuclear cells (PBMCs), sampled when the disease was refractory, from a patient treated with antithyroid drugs. These receptors were collected from a female donor with Graves disease.

This clonotype was seen a handful of times. The genes are TRBV4-1 and TRBJ2-7; D may be TRBD2 (6 bases). This CDR3 is built from 15 residues. Trimming removed 0 bases from V and 3 bases from J, with 12 bases in between. Per germline, CDR1 MGHRA and CDR2 YSYEKL. This CDR3 is CASSQESGEGYEQYF. As DNA, the CDR3 is TGCGCCAGCAGCCAAGAATCGGGAGAGGGCTACGAGCAGTACTTC.

This clonotype was observed a handful of times. This rearrangement joins TRBV19 to TRBJ2-3, with TRBD2 as a possible D gene (5 bases). From germline, CDR1 is LNHDA and CDR2 SQIVND (reference sequence). The CDR3 runs 13 residues. Trimming shortened V by 4 bases and J by 2 bases, and 7 bases separated the two germline ends. CDR3 amino acids: CASSTGITDTQYF. DNA for the CDR3: TGTGCCAGTAGTACCGGGATCACAGATACGCAGTATTTT.

The table lists this clonotype with many counts. V usage is TRBV27 and J usage is TRBJ1-2, with D tentatively TRBD1 (6 bases). With 0 bases removed from V and 6 bases from J, the gap between germline ends came to 11 bases. The germline V gene has CDR1 MNHEY and CDR2 SMNVEV (reference sequence). CDR3 size: 14 residues. The CDR3 is CASSLSRGANGYTF. The DNA of the CDR3 is TGTGCCAGCAGTTTATCGCGGGGGGCAAATGGCTACACCTTC.

The chain has TRBV30 and TRBJ1-1; maybe TRBD1 (5 bases). Per the germline V gene, CDR1 is GTSNPN and CDR2 is SVGIG (reference sequence). The V end was cut by 3 bases, the J end by 4 bases, with 12 bases between. This CDR3 has 13 residues. CDR3: CAWSRGFGTEAFF. The CDR3, as DNA: TGTGCCTGGAGCCGGGGGTTCGGCACTGAAGCTTTCTTT.

As for this clonotype: This could be a read error, since a much larger clone is one nucleotide away. The chain links TRBV3-1 to TRBJ1-2; D gene unclear. This CDR3 has 15 amino acids. Germline CDR1 LGHDT, CDR2 YNNKEL (reference sequence). Trimming took 8 bases from V and 0 from J, leaving 16 bases between them. The CDR3 nucleotides are TGTGCCAGCGGCCGAGCGGGAGCAGCTAACTATGGCTACACCTTC. As protein: CASGRAGAANYGYTF. The full variable domain, completed using reference TRBV3-1 and TRBJ1-2, is DTAVSQTPKYLVTQMGNDKSIKCEQNLGHDTMYWYKQDSKKFLKIMFSYNNKELIINETVPNRFSPKSPDKAHLNLHINSLELGDSAVYFCASGRAGAANYGYTFGSGTRLTVV.

The chain is built from TRBV12-3 or TRBV12-4 and TRBJ1-5; D gene ambiguous. This CDR3 contains 13 residues. Deletions cut 3 bases from V and 6 bases from J, with 9 bases between. The chain's CDR3 is CASSFLMGQPQHF. In DNA, the CDR3 is TGTGCCAGCAGTTTCCTGATGGGTCAGCCCCAGCATTTT.

This clonotype has more than one count but fewer than ten. The chain recombines TRBV7-8 with TRBJ2-2; D gene ambiguous. The germline gives CDR1 SGHVS, CDR2 FQNEAQ. V was clipped by 5 bases and J by 1 base, with 17 bases between them. CDR3 size: 17 residues. This chain's CDR3 is CASSVIRPHQNTGELFF. The CDR3 DNA sequence: TGTGCCAGCAGCGTTATCAGGCCCCACCAGAACACCGGGGAGCTGTTTTTT. Using reference TRBV7-8 and TRBJ2-2 for the parts outside the CDR3, the full variable domain is GAGVSQSPRYKVAKRGQDVALRCDPISGHVSLFWYQQALGQGPEFLTYFQNEAQLDKSGLPSDRFFAERPEGSVSTLKIQRTQQEDSAVYLCASSVIRPHQNTGELFFGEGSRLTVL.

The chain is built from TRBV20-1 and TRBJ2-7; 9 bases agree with TRBD2. Trimming at V came to 2 bases and at J to 3 bases, leaving 2 bases not matched to a gene. CDR1 DFQATT and CDR2 SNEGSKA come from the germline V gene (reference sequence). The CDR3 totals 13 residues. CDR3 sequence: CSARFSGSYEQYF. In nucleotides, the CDR3 is TGCAGTGCTAGATTTAGCGGGAGCTACGAGCAGTACTTC.

This clonotype was counted at least ten times. This sequence joins TRBV5-1 and TRBJ2-7; 8 bases align to TRBD1. Trimming cost V 4 bases and J 6 bases; bases outside gene matches: 9. This CDR3 has 14 amino acids. From germline, CDR1 is SGHRS and CDR2 YFSETQ. For the CDR3, the DNA is TGCGCCAGCAGCCCCGGGACAGGAGCTCGCGAGCAGTACTTC. Protein: CASSPGTGAREQYF.

This clonotype was observed at least ten times. The J gene is TRBJ2-2, the V gene TRBV2, with a possible D match to TRBD2 (5 bases). V lost 3 bases and J lost 7, with 12 bases in between. The CDR3 has 14 residues. The germline gives CDR1 SNHLY, CDR2 FYNNEI. The CDR3 region has the DNA TGTGCCAGCAGTGACGAGGGAGAGGTCGGGGAGCTGTTTTTT. It is translated as CASSDEGEVGELFF.

This clonotype was counted at least ten times. The chain carries TRBV11-2 and TRBJ2-7; D remains unclear. The CDR3 sequence is 14 residues long. Germline CDR1 and CDR2: SGHAT and FQNNGV. The V end lost 3 bases, the J end lost 4 bases, and 13 bases lay between the germline ends. The CDR3 loop reads CASSFTPDGYEQYF. The CDR3 region has the DNA TGTGCCAGCAGCTTTACCCCCGACGGATACGAGCAGTACTTC.

This clonotype showed up many times. The chain combines TRBV28 with TRBJ1-1; tentative D call: TRBD1 (5 bases). The CDR3 loop spans 14 amino acids. V gave up 6 bases and J gave up 1 base, with 12 bases separating them. Germline V gene sequence: CDR1 MDHEN, CDR2 SYDVKM. In DNA, the CDR3 is TGTGCCAGCAGCCTAAGACAGACGAACACTGAAGCTTTCTTT. Translation gives CASSLRQTNTEAFF.

This clonotype has at least ten counts. This sequence joins TRBV30 and TRBJ1-2; the match to TRBD1 covers 9 bases. J lost 2 bases, V lost 2 bases, and 6 bases had no gene match. The germline gives CDR1 GTSNPN, CDR2 SVGIG (reference sequence). This CDR3 spans 15 amino acids. The CDR3 nucleotides read TGTGCCTGGAGTACCGACAGGGGGGCGAACTATGGCTACACCTTC. Translation gives CAWSTDRGANYGYTF.